The clone carrying this TCR beta chain was counted between two and nine times. These data originate in a study of beta chain features in type 1 diabetes. The length of the CDR3 is 15 residues. Trimming removed 0 bases from V and 8 bases from J, with 15 bases in between. Germline V gives CDR1 SGDLS, CDR2 YYNGEE. The investigators reverse transcribed all of the isolated RNA, so they sequenced expressed TCRB transcripts. Measured with immunoSEQ multiplex PCR; TCRdb has only the in-frame clones, and not every one. The sample records over 500,000 clones, around 15% being singletons. The clonotype comes from a man between 18 and 35 years old in good health. The chain has TRBV9 and TRBJ2-1; D gene unclear. The sample taken for sequencing was naive CD4+ T cells from blood. CDR3 amino acids: CASSVAGGIGDEQFF. DNA of the CDR3: TGTGCCAGCAGCGTAGCGGGCGGTATTGGCGATGAGCAGTTCTTC. Supplemented by reference TRBV9 and TRBJ2-1, the full variable domain reads DSGVTQTPKHLITATGQRVTLRCSPRSGDLSVYWYQQSLDQGLQFLIQYYNGEERAKGNILERFSAQQFPDLHSELNLSSLELGDSALYFCASSVAGGIGDEQFFGPGTRLTVL.